What follows are 27 T cell receptor beta chains derived from one specimen sequenced in a study of shared clonotypes between healthy human individuals. Profiling relied on immunoSEQ multiplex PCR, and the TCRdb table lists in-frame clones only, not all of them. Among under 750,000 clones listed, roughly 72% were seen once. Sequenced: memory CD4+ T cells sorted from blood. Subset: CD45RA-negative fraction. The source is a woman in her twenties or thirties in good health.

This clone was found a few times. The chain joins TRBV10-1 to TRBJ1-2; D perhaps matches TRBD1 (5 bases). Germline V gene data show CDR1 as WNHNN and CDR2 as SYGVQD (reference sequence). This CDR3 comprises 13 residues. V lost 6 bases, J lost 3 bases, and 11 bases lay in between. CDR3 nucleotides: TGCGCCAGCAGCGTATCGGGGGACTATGGCTACACCTTC. Residues: CASSVSGDYGYTF.

The CDR3: CASSMRTSYEQYF. The CDR3 nucleotides read TGTGCCAGCAGTATGCGGACTTCCTACGAGCAGTACTTC. The rearrangement links TRBV6-1 to TRBJ2-7; D possibly corresponds to TRBD2 (5 bases). The CDR3 totals 13 residues. V was clipped by 5 bases and J by 1 base, with 9 bases between them. Germline loops: CDR1 MNHNS, CDR2 SASEGT.

This clone was seen only a few times. V and J are TRBV19 and TRBJ2-5; D gene uncertain. V was trimmed by 3 bases and J by 7 bases, leaving 18 bases between them. CDR3 length: 15 residues. CDR1 and CDR2 (germline): LNHDA, SQIVND (reference sequence). CDR3 bases: TGTGCCAGTAGTATCGGTAGGCACCCCCCGGGGACCCAGTACTTC. Translating gives CASSIGRHPPGTQYF.

This clone has ten or more counts. Other nucleotide sequences in the sample specify the same CDR3. The rearrangement joins TRBV30 to TRBJ2-2, with D perhaps matching TRBD1 or TRBD2 (5 bases each). This CDR3 is built from 15 residues. The germline V gene has CDR1 GTSNPN and CDR2 SVGIG (reference sequence). The ends were cut back, 2 bases at V and 4 bases at J, with 14 bases in the middle. In DNA form, the CDR3 reads TGTGCCTGGAGTTGGGGGAGAGGTACCACCGGGGAGCTGTTTTTT. Translating gives CAWSWGRGTTGELFF.

The chain carries TRBV28 and TRBJ2-7; 12 nucleotides align to TRBD2. Germline values: CDR1 MDHEN, CDR2 SYDVKM. The CDR3 extends over 14 amino acids. Trimming removed 8 bases from V and 6 bases from J; junction bases left unmatched: 8. DNA for the CDR3: TGTGCCAGCCTACTAGCGGGAGGTGCCCGCGAGCAGTACTTC. This codes for CASLLAGGAREQYF.

This chain joins TRBV20-1 and TRBJ1-2; TRBD1 aligns across 7 bases. Germline CDR1 reads DFQATT; CDR2 reads SNEGSKA (reference sequence). The CDR3 is made up of 11 amino acids. J gave up 7 bases and V 5 bases, and 4 bases lay outside the gene matches. As DNA, the CDR3 is TGCAGTGCTGGACAGGTCGGTGGCTACACCTTC. It encodes CSAGQVGGYTF.

The V call is TRBV10-1, the J call TRBJ1-4, with TRBD1 as a possible D gene (5 bases). The germline V gene encodes CDR1 WNHNN and CDR2 SYGVQD (reference sequence). This CDR3 contains 14 residues. Trimming took off 8 bases at V and 0 bases at J, with 10 bases between the two ends. CDR3 loop: CASGDGATNEKLFF. CDR3 DNA: TGCGCCAGCGGGGACGGTGCAACTAATGAAAAACTGTTTTTT.

The CDR3 sequence: CASSPTGGDGYTF. The CDR3 DNA reads as TGTGCCAGCAGCCCGACAGGGGGCGATGGCTACACCTTC. This chain connects TRBV5-5 to TRBJ1-2; 10 bases map to TRBD1. This CDR3 has 13 residues. Germline-derived CDR1 and CDR2 are SGHKS and YYEKEE (reference sequence). V lost 4 bases, J lost 6 bases, and 3 bases stayed unmatched.

Here the CDR3 reads CASSYGTNQETQYF. The CDR3 coding sequence is TGTGCCAGCAGCTATGGGACGAACCAAGAGACCCAGTACTTC. The chain uses TRBV7-9 and TRBJ2-5, with D perhaps assigned TRBD1 or TRBD2 (5 bases each). The CDR3 consists of 14 residues. Deletions cut 4 bases from V and 0 bases from J, with 9 bases between. Germline V gene sequence: CDR1 SEHNR, CDR2 FQNEAQ (reference sequence).

This clone appeared a single time. The J gene is TRBJ1-1, the V gene TRBV6-5; maybe TRBD1 (6 bases). The ends were cut back, 6 bases at V and 10 bases at J, with 18 bases in the middle. The CDR3 runs 13 residues. Germline lookup yields CDR1 MNHEY and CDR2 SVGAGI. The CDR3 nucleotides are TGTGCCAGCAGCTCTATTCGCCCGGACAGAGCTTTCTTT. As protein: CASSSIRPDRAFF.

As for this clone: Other DNA sequences of this sample code for an identical CDR3. This sequence joins TRBV2 and TRBJ1-5, with a possible D match to TRBD1 (5 bases). Trimming took 4 bases from V and 7 from J, leaving 8 bases between them. The germline gives CDR1 SNHLY, CDR2 FYNNEI. This CDR3 spans 12 amino acids. The CDR3 DNA reads as TGTGCCAGCAGTGTACGGGGCCAGCCCCAGCATTTT. Protein sequence: CASSVRGQPQHF.

This clone was detected only once. The chain couples TRBV27 to TRBJ2-3; perhaps TRBD1 as D (6 bases). The CDR3 length is 15 residues. The germline CDR1 and CDR2 sequences are MNHEY and SMNVEV (reference sequence). V lost 6 bases and J lost 5, with 18 bases in between. The CDR3 is CASSPVRDKKDTQYF. Written as DNA, the CDR3 is TGTGCCAGCAGCCCCGTCCGGGACAAGAAAGATACGCAGTATTTT.

This clone was seen repeatedly, ten times or more. The V call is TRBV6-1, the J call TRBJ2-7, with D tentatively TRBD1 (5 bases). There are 15 residues in the CDR3. Germline V gene data show CDR1 as MNHNS and CDR2 as SASEGT. V gave up 6 bases and J gave up 2 bases, with 17 bases separating them. The CDR3 sequence: CASRDKRQNPYEQYF. The CDR3 bases are TGTGCCAGCAGAGACAAGAGACAGAACCCCTACGAGCAGTACTTC.

This clone was seen a handful of times. The gene calls are TRBV28 and TRBJ2-1, with 15 nucleotides matching TRBD2. This CDR3 spans 19 amino acids. The germline CDR1 and CDR2 sequences are MDHEN and SYDVKM. Germline trimming cut 5 bases from V and 8 bases from J; bases unmatched to any gene: 16. CDR3 DNA sequence: TGTGCCAGCAGTCCGGTGGGACTAGCGGGAGGCTTTAGTAGCGATGAGCAGTTCTTC. Protein: CASSPVGLAGGFSSDEQFF.

V gene TRBV2 combines with J gene TRBJ2-1; 11 bases are shared with TRBD2. V gave up 6 bases and J gave up 9 bases; unmatched junction bases: 7. The CDR3 runs 14 residues. Per germline, CDR1 SNHLY and CDR2 FYNNEI. CDR3 protein: CASRQLAGEGEQFF. CDR3 sequence (DNA): TGTGCCAGCAGGCAACTAGCGGGAGAGGGTGAGCAGTTCTTC.

This clone was counted once. The chain has TRBV29-1 and TRBJ2-4; D unresolved. The CDR3 consists of 12 residues. CDR1 is SQVTM, CDR2 ANQGSEA, per germline. Trimming removed 1 base at V and 7 bases at J, with 8 bases between. CDR3 protein: CSVEATGNIQYF. In nucleotides, the CDR3 is TGCAGCGTTGAAGCCACCGGGAACATTCAGTACTTC.

This chain links TRBV6-4 with TRBJ2-1, with 8 bases matching TRBD2. V lost 8 bases to trimming and J lost 8 bases; unmatched junction nucleotides: 11. Germline assignment: CDR1 MRHNA and CDR2 SNTAGT. The CDR3 consists of 14 residues. CDR3 amino acids: CASAPGLDEDEQFF. CDR3 coding DNA: TGTGCCAGCGCTCCGGGACTAGATGAGGATGAGCAGTTCTTC.

V gene TRBV25-1 combines with J gene TRBJ2-7, with TRBD2 matching over 13 bases. The CDR3 is 14 residues long. The V segment lost 6 bases and the J segment 5 bases; nucleotides outside the gene matches: 4. Germline V CDR1 and CDR2: MGHDK, SYGVNS. Written as DNA, the CDR3 is TGTGCCAGCAGGGGTGGGACTAGCGGGAACGAGCAGTACTTC. Residues: CASRGGTSGNEQYF.

The rearrangement uses TRBV11-3 and TRBJ2-5; 9 bases fit TRBD1. CDR3 length: 15 residues. The germline V gene has CDR1 SGHNT and CDR2 YENEEA. The junction had 7 bases not matched to a gene; V was cut back by 5 bases and J by 3 bases. The CDR3 DNA reads TGTGCCAGCAGCCCTGGGACAGGGAGAAAAGAGACCCAGTACTTC. This gives the protein CASSPGTGRKETQYF.

The chain couples TRBV28 to TRBJ2-1; possibly TRBD2 for D (5 bases). Per germline, CDR1 MDHEN and CDR2 SYDVKM. The V end lost 3 bases, the J end lost 7 bases, and 13 bases lay between the germline ends. This CDR3 contains 14 residues. CDR3 sequence (DNA): TGTGCCAGCAGTTTGGCCGCAGGAGGAAATGAGCAGTTCTTC. Protein product: CASSLAAGGNEQFF.

The chain uses TRBV6-5 and TRBJ1-5; TRBD1 aligns across 7 bases. J lost 7 bases, V lost 6 bases, and 6 bases had no gene match. This CDR3 comprises 13 residues. The germline gives CDR1 MNHEY, CDR2 SVGAGI. CDR3 protein: CASSWDSSQPQHF. The CDR3 bases are TGTGCCAGCAGCTGGGACAGTTCCCAGCCCCAGCATTTT.

This clone was detected only once. The CDR3 DNA reads TGTGCCAGCAGTCCGCGGACAGGGAAGGTTAAACAGCCCCAGCATTTT. Translation: CASSPRTGKVKQPQHF. This chain uses TRBV28 with TRBJ1-5, with 8 bases lining up with TRBD1. This CDR3 comprises 16 residues. Trimming at V came to 5 bases and at J to 7 bases, leaving 13 bases not matched to a gene. Per the germline V gene, CDR1 is MDHEN and CDR2 is SYDVKM.

This chain links TRBV27 with TRBJ2-7, with 11 nucleotides matching TRBD2. J was trimmed by 5 bases and V by 6 bases; bases with no gene match: 12. The CDR3 runs to 16 residues. In germline, CDR1 is MNHEY, CDR2 SMNVEV (reference sequence). This chain's CDR3 is CASSRHLGLAGDEQYF. The CDR3 DNA is TGTGCCAGCAGCCGTCACTTAGGACTAGCGGGCGACGAGCAGTACTTC.

The chain recombines TRBV6-5 with TRBJ2-2, with 13 bases that match TRBD2. This CDR3 contains 16 residues. V trimming: 2 bases; J trimming: 4 bases; junction bases outside the gene matches: 1. From germline, CDR1 is MNHEY and CDR2 SVGAGI. CDR3 in DNA: TGTGCCAGCAGTTACGGACTAGCGGGAGCCACCGGGGAGCTGTTTTTT. This codes for CASSYGLAGATGELFF.

The chain employs TRBV7-2 and TRBJ2-1, with D uncertain. The CDR3 covers 17 residues. Trimming left V 4 bases short and J 1 base short, with 17 bases between. The germline V gene has CDR1 SGHTA and CDR2 FQGNSA. CDR3 protein: CASSWAHSRQSYNEQFF. The DNA for the CDR3 is TGTGCCAGCAGCTGGGCTCACTCGCGGCAGTCCTACAATGAGCAGTTCTTC.

For the CDR3, the DNA is TGTGCCAGCAGTCATAGGGACCTAGCCAATCAGCCCCAGCATTTT. It specifies CASSHRDLANQPQHF. The genes are TRBV2 and TRBJ1-5; possibly TRBD1 for D (5 bases). The CDR3 extends over 15 amino acids. V lost 5 bases and J 3 bases, leaving 14 bases between the germline ends. Germline V gene lookup returns CDR1 SNHLY and CDR2 FYNNEI.

The chain employs TRBV11-2 and TRBJ2-7, with D perhaps matching TRBD2 (6 bases). V dropped 3 bases and J dropped 3 bases, with 21 bases sitting between them. Germline V gene sequence: CDR1 SGHAT, CDR2 FQNNGV. The length of the CDR3 is 17 residues. The CDR3 here is CASSLLRGTPGFYEQYF. In nucleotides, the CDR3 is TGTGCCAGCAGCTTGCTCCGCGGGACTCCCGGGTTCTACGAGCAGTACTTC.